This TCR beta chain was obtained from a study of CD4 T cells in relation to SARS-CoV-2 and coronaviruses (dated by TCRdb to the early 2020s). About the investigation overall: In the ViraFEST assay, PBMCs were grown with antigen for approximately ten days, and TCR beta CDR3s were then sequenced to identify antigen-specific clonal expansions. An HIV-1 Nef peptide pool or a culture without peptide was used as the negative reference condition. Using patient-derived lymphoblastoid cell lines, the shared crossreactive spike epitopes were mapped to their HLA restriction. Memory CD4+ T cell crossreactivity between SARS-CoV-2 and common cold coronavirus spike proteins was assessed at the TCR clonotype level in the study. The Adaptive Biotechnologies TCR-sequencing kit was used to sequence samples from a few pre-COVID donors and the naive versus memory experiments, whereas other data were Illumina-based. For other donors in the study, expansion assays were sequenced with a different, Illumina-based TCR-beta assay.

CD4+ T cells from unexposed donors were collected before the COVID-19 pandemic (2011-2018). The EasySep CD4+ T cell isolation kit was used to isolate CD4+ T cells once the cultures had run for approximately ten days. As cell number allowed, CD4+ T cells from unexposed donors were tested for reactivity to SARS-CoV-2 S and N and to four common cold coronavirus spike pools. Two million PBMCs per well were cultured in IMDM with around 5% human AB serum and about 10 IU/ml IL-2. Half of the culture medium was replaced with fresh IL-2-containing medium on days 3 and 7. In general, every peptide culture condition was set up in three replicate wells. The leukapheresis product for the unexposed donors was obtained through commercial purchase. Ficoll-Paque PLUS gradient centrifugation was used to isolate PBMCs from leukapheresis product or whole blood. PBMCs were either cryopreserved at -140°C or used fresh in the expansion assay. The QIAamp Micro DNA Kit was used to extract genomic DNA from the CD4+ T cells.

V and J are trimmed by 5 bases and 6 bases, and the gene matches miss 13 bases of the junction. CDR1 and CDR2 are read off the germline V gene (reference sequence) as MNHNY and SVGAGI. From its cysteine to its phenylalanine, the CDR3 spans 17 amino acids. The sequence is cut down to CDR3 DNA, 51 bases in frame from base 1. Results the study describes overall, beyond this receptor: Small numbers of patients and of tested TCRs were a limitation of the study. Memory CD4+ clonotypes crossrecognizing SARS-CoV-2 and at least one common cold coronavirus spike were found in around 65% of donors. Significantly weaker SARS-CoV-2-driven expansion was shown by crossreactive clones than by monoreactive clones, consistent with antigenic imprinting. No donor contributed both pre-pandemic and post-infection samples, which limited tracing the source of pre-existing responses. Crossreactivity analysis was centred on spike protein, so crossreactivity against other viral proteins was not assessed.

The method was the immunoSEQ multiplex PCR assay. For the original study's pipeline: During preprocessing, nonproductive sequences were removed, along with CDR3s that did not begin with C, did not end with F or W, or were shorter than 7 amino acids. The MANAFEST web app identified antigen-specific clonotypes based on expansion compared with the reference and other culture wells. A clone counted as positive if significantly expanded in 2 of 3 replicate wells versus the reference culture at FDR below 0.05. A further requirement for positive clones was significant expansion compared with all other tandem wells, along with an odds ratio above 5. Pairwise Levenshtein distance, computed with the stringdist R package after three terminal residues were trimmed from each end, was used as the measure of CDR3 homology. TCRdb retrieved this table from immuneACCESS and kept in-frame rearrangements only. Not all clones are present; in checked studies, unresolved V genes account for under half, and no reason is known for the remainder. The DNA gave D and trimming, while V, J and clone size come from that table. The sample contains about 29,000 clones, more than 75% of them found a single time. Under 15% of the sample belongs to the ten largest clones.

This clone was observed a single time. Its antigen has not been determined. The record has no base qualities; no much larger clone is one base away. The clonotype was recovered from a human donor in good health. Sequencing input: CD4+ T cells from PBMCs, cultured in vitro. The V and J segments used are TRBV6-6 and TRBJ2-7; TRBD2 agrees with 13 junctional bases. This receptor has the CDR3 CASSLQSGTSGIGEQYF. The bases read TGTGCCAGCAGTCTCCAATCCGGGACTAGCGGGATAGGCGAGCAGTACTTC.